This passage covers 5 T cell receptor beta chains from one sample sequenced in a study of cytomegalovirus exposure and HLA in healthy donors. Use of 60 Vbeta and 13 Jbeta primers characterized the PCR. The repertoire was sequenced with immunoSEQ multiplex PCR; TCRdb's copy has only in-frame clones and lacks some. The data hold hundreds of thousands of clones, with roughly two thirds observed a single time. The specimen was PBMCs. These receptors were obtained from a female donor in good health and CMV-seronegative.

The chain has TRBV18 and TRBJ2-2, with 8 bases that match TRBD1. CDR3 size: 18 residues. V trimming: 0 bases; J trimming: 2 bases; junction bases outside the gene matches: 8. Germline V gives CDR1 KGHSH, CDR2 LQKENI. The CDR3 protein is CASSPPSQGAFNTGELFF. CDR3 coding DNA: TGTGCCAGCTCACCACCTTCGCAGGGGGCGTTTAACACCGGGGAGCTGTTTTTT. Full variable domain (rest looked up from reference TRBV18 and TRBJ2-2): NAGVMQNPRHLVRRRGQEARLRCSPMKGHSHVYWYRQLPEEGLKFMVYLQKENIIDESGMPKERFSAEFPKEGPSILRIQQVVRGDSAAYFCASSPPSQGAFNTGELFFGEGSRLTVL.

CDR3 amino acids: CSVSSDYEQYF. The CDR3 DNA sequence: TGCAGTGTTTCTAGCGACTACGAGCAGTACTTC. This chain links TRBV20-1 with TRBJ2-7; TRBD2 is a possible D gene (6 bases). The germline V gene has CDR1 DFQATT and CDR2 SNEGSKA (reference sequence). This CDR3 contains 11 residues. V was trimmed by 7 bases and J by 3 bases, leaving 10 bases between them.

The chain is built from TRBV28 and TRBJ1-3, with D tentatively TRBD1 (6 bases). This CDR3 has 14 residues. The ends were cut back, 4 bases at V and 4 bases at J, with 11 bases in the middle. CDR1 and CDR2 (germline): MDHEN, SYDVKM. The CDR3 here is CASSSEGEGNTIYF. Written as DNA, the CDR3 is TGTGCCAGCAGTTCAGAGGGGGAGGGAAACACCATATATTTT.

In its sample, this clone was seen a few times. The chain recombines TRBV4-1 with TRBJ1-1; 11 bases are shared with TRBD1. Trimming removed 6 bases from V and 7 bases from J; junction bases left unmatched: 4. This CDR3 is built from 13 residues. CDR1 MGHRA and CDR2 YSYEKL come from the germline V gene. In DNA, the CDR3 is TGCGCCAGCAGATTGGACAGGGGGCTTGAAGCTTTCTTT. It codes for CASRLDRGLEAFF.

The gene calls are TRBV20-1 and TRBJ2-7; perhaps TRBD2 as D (6 bases). Per the germline V gene, CDR1 is DFQATT and CDR2 is SNEGSKA (reference sequence). The CDR3 has 11 amino acids. V shed 5 bases and J shed 9 bases, with 14 bases lying between them. The DNA for the CDR3 is TGCAGTGCTGATGGGCGGGAAGGGCAGTACTTC. Its protein is CSADGREGQYF.